What follows are 8 T cell receptor beta chains derived from one specimen sequenced in a study of T cells in Graves' hyperthyroidism and ophthalmopathy. RNA transcripts were the template for amplifying TCR beta CDR3 regions. With the HTBI primer set, the TCR CDR3 went through a first round of RT-PCR. TCRdb independently ran MiXCR on the multiplex PCR reads; one entry per CDR3 protein. Altogether approximately 610,000 distinct CDR3 sequences are present, approximately 14% being singletons, with the ten largest covering 4.3%. The sequenced sample was blood. These receptors were obtained from a woman aged 35 to 49 with Graves' ophthalmopathy.

The sample holds many counts of this clonotype. The DNA of the CDR3 is TGTGCCAGCTTGGACAGGGGGCGCGGAGGTATCGGGGAGCTGTTTTTT. This codes for CASLDRGRGGIGELFF. This chain uses TRBV6-5 with TRBJ2-2; 11 bases match TRBD1. V lost 8 bases to trimming and J lost 7 bases; unmatched junction nucleotides: 12. CDR1 is MNHEY, CDR2 SVGAGI, per germline. The CDR3 spans 16 residues.

This clonotype was picked up many times. The chain is built from TRBV28 and TRBJ2-5, with 8 bases aligning to TRBD2. The CDR3 has 13 residues. Trimming removed 8 bases from V and 5 bases from J; junction bases left unmatched: 7. CDR1 MDHEN and CDR2 SYDVKM come from the germline V gene. In DNA, the CDR3 is TGTGCCAGCCAGAGGGGCGGGAGGGAGACCCAGTACTTC. It codes for CASQRGGRETQYF.

This clonotype was seen ten or more times. The chain employs TRBV28 and TRBJ2-7, with a tentative D call TRBD2 (7 bases). Per the germline V gene, CDR1 is MDHEN and CDR2 is SYDVKM. Trimming removed 7 bases at V and 4 bases at J, with 20 bases between. The length of the CDR3 is 15 residues. The CDR3 DNA follows: TGTGCCAGCACCAACCCCTGGGCGGGGGCTTACGAGCAGTACTTC. Translation: CASTNPWAGAYEQYF.

This clonotype showed up many times. The chain has TRBV7-2 and TRBJ2-7, with TRBD1 matching over 8 bases. This CDR3 has 16 amino acids. Trimming at V came to 1 base and at J to 3 bases, leaving 8 bases not matched to a gene. The germline CDR1 and CDR2 sequences are SGHTA and FQGNSA. The CDR3 region is CASSLVAGTGYYEQYF. The CDR3 DNA follows: TGTGCCAGCAGCTTAGTGGCCGGGACAGGCTACTACGAGCAGTACTTC. Supplemented by reference TRBV7-2 and TRBJ2-7, the full variable domain reads GAGVSQSPSNKVTEKGKDVELRCDPISGHTALYWYRQSLGQGLEFLIYFQGNSAPDKSGLPSDRFSAERTGGSVSTLTIQRTQQEDSAVYLCASSLVAGTGYYEQYFGPGTRLTVT.

The V and J genes are TRBV7-8 and TRBJ2-4, with a weak D call TRBD2 (6 bases). Germline CDR1 and CDR2: SGHVS and FQNEAQ. V shed 1 base and J shed 3 bases, with 7 bases lying between them. The CDR3 runs 14 residues. CDR3 protein: CASSLVGGKNIQYF. The CDR3 coding sequence is TGTGCCAGCAGCTTAGTCGGGGGCAAAAACATTCAGTACTTC.

This clonotype was recorded at least ten times. This chain joins TRBV6-6 and TRBJ2-3; TRBD2 matches at 8 bases. This CDR3 is 15 amino acids long. From germline, CDR1 is MNHNY and CDR2 SVGAGI (reference sequence). V lost 5 bases and J lost 8; bases outside the gene matches: 12. CDR3 sequence reads: CASSPGLGGDGTQYF. The CDR3 coding sequence is TGTGCCAGCAGTCCGGGACTAGGGGGTGATGGTACGCAGTATTTT.

This clonotype was counted at least ten times. J is TRBJ2-5 and V is TRBV20-1; 7 bases are a match to TRBD1. This CDR3 spans 12 amino acids. Germline loops: CDR1 DFQATT, CDR2 SNEGSKA (reference sequence). J gave up 5 bases and V 5 bases, and 5 bases lay outside the gene matches. The CDR3 nucleotides are TGCAGTGCTTCCGACAGGGTGGAGACCCAGTACTTC. It translates to CSASDRVETQYF.

The rearrangement links TRBV2 to TRBJ2-7, with no clear D. The CDR3 loop spans 13 amino acids. Per the germline V gene, CDR1 is SNHLY and CDR2 is FYNNEI. Trimming removed 6 bases at V and 0 bases at J, with 9 bases between. DNA of the CDR3: TGTGCCAGCAGACCGAACCACTCCTACGAGCAGTACTTC. Its translation is CASRPNHSYEQYF.